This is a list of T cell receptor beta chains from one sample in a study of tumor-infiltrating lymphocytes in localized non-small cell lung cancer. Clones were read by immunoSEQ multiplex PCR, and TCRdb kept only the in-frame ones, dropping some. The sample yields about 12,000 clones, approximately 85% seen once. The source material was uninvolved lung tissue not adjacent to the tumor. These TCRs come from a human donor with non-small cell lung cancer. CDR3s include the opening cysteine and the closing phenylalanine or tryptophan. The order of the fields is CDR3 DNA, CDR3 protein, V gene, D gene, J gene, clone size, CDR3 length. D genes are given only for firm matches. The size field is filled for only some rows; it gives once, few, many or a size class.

TGTGCCAGCAGCTCCCAGCCGGCAGCGAAATGTTTCTTC,CASSSQPAAKCFF,TRBV5-6,NA,TRBJ2-1,few,13
TGCGCCAGCAGCTTCGGCAAGTACAATGAGCAGTTCTTC,CASSFGKYNEQFF,TRBV5-1,NA,TRBJ2-1,NA,13
TGTGCCTGGAGTGAAAAGACCAGGGGAGGCTACACCTTC,CAWSEKTRGGYTF,TRBV30,NA,TRBJ1-2,NA,13
TGTGCCAGCAGCTTGGAAGGTCGGGAGCAGTACTTC,CASSLEGREQYF,TRBV5-6,NA,TRBJ2-7,medium-sized,12
TGTGCCAGCAGTCCCCTCTGTAAGGATCTACGCTTTTGTGGCTACACCTTC,CASSPLCKDLRFCGYTF,TRBV27,NA,TRBJ1-2,NA,17
TGCGCCAGCAGCTTGTCGACAGCCCTTAATGAAAAACTGTTTTTT,CASSLSTALNEKLFF,TRBV5-1,NA,TRBJ1-4,NA,15
TGTGCCAGCTCTCAGAGGGGCCCCTACGAGCAGTACTTC,CASSQRGPYEQYF,TRBV2,NA,TRBJ2-7,NA,13
TGTGCCAGCAGCTTACTCAAGATGAACACTGAAGCTTTCTTT,CASSLLKMNTEAFF,TRBV7-3,NA,TRBJ1-1,NA,14
TGTGCCAGCAGGGGAAGGACAGGGGCCTCCTTCGGCTACACCTTC,CASRGRTGASFGYTF,TRBV5-4,TRBD1,TRBJ1-2,NA,15
TGTGCCAGCTCCCCGGGGGGGCTCGCCTACTCTGGGGCCAACGTCCTGACTTTC,CASSPGGLAYSGANVLTF,TRBV18,TRBD2,TRBJ2-6,NA,18
TGTGCCAGCAGCTTAGCTGATCATCCAGGGTCCTACGAGCAGTACTTC,CASSLADHPGSYEQYF,TRBV7-9,NA,TRBJ2-7,few,16
TGTGCCAGCAGCCAAGCCGAGGGAGGCGGGGAGACCCAGTACTTC,CASSQAEGGGETQYF,TRBV4-2,NA,TRBJ2-5,NA,15
TGTGCCTGGAGAGAACACCCGAACACTGAAGCTTTCTTT,CAWREHPNTEAFF,TRBV30,NA,TRBJ1-1,NA,13
TGTGCCAGCCATAGGGAGGGGGTTGATACGCAGTATTTT,CASHREGVDTQYF,TRBV5-4,NA,TRBJ2-3,NA,13
TGTGCCAGCAGCATGGGACAGGGGGCTCACGAGCAGTACTTC,CASSMGQGAHEQYF,TRBV7-3,TRBD1,TRBJ2-7,NA,14
TGTGCCAGCAGCGTTACCGAGGGCTATGGCTACACCTTC,CASSVTEGYGYTF,TRBV9,NA,TRBJ1-2,few,13
TGCAGCGTTGCGCCCGGGACAGAGCAGTATTTT,CSVAPGTEQYF,TRBV29-1,TRBD1,TRBJ2-3,once,11
TGTGCCAGCAGGCTAGCGGGCCGGTTGACATACAATGAGCAGTTCTTC,CASRLAGRLTYNEQFF,TRBV2,TRBD2,TRBJ2-1,NA,16
TGTGCCAGCAGCTTATTTAGCTCCTACAATGAGCAGTTCTTC,CASSLFSSYNEQFF,TRBV11-2,NA,TRBJ2-1,NA,14
TGTTCGTTGGGGGACAGGGATTCACCCCTCCACTTT,CSLGDRDSPLHF,TRBV6-1,TRBD1,TRBJ1-6,NA,12
TGTGCCAGCAGTTGGCGGACGGCTTCCTACGAGCAGTACTTC,CASSWRTASYEQYF,TRBV6-1,NA,TRBJ2-7,NA,14
TGTGTTACGCGCGGGTGGACGGGAAACACTGAAGCTTTCTTT,CVTRGWTGNTEAFF,TRBV7-8,NA,TRBJ1-1,once,14
TGTGCCAGCAGGGACAACCAAGAGACCCAGTACTTC,CASRDNQETQYF,TRBV7-9,NA,TRBJ2-5,NA,12
TGTGCCAGCAGTCCGTTCAGGGGCGAGCAGTACTTC,CASSPFRGEQYF,TRBV28,NA,TRBJ2-7,NA,12
TGCAGCGTTGAAGACTGGGGCCAAGAGACCCAGTACTTC,CSVEDWGQETQYF,TRBV29-1,NA,TRBJ2-5,NA,13
TGTGCCTGGAGGGACTGGCGGGAAAAACTGTTTTTT,CAWRDWREKLFF,TRBV30,NA,TRBJ1-4,NA,12
TGCGCCAGCAGCTTGGGACAATATTACACTGAAGCTTTCTTT,CASSLGQYYTEAFF,TRBV5-1,NA,TRBJ1-1,NA,14
TGTGCCAGCACCCAGCGCCGGGACAAAATTAACTATGGCTACACCTTC,CASTQRRDKINYGYTF,TRBV27,NA,TRBJ1-2,few,16